Shown below are 12 T cell receptor beta chains from a single sample sequenced in a study of identical twins. TCRdb re-derived calls from the 5' RACE reads in MiXCR, one entry per CDR3 protein. The sample contains 200,000 to 250,000 distinct CDR3 sequences, about 7.5% of which appear only once. These data are also associated with another study on yellow fever vaccine responses in identical twins.

Sequenced: memory (CD45RO+) T cells sorted from blood. The receptor set was obtained from a woman aged 18-30 years in good health.

This clonotype was recorded a few times. This rearrangement joins TRBV11-2 to TRBJ2-7; 11 bases are a match to TRBD2. CDR3 length: 16 amino acids. The trim removed 0 bases at V and 2 bases at J, leaving 3 bases unmatched. Germline CDR1 SGHAT, CDR2 FQNNGV. The CDR3: CASSLEFSGGAYEQYF. CDR3 coding DNA: TGTGCCAGCAGCTTAGAATTTAGCGGGGGGGCCTACGAGCAGTACTTC.

The chain employs TRBV7-3 and TRBJ2-1; TRBD1 agrees at 7 bases. CDR3 length equals 15 residues. Unmatched junction bases numbered 10, after V lost 5 bases and J lost 6 bases. CDR1 and CDR2 from the germline V gene are SGHTA and FQGTGA. The CDR3: CASSKPTGTVNEQFF. CDR3 nucleotides: TGTGCCAGCAGCAAACCGACAGGGACCGTCAATGAGCAGTTCTTC.

The chain combines TRBV20-1 with TRBJ2-5; 12 bases fit TRBD2. V was clipped by 6 bases and J by 5 bases; unmatched bases: 7. The germline V gene has CDR1 DFQATT and CDR2 SNEGSKA (reference sequence). The CDR3 runs to 14 residues. The CDR3 nucleotides are TGCAGTGCAGCACTAGCGGGGGGAAAGGAGACCCAGTACTTC. Protein product: CSAALAGGKETQYF.

The chain links TRBV5-4 to TRBJ2-7; maybe TRBD2 (6 bases). V was clipped by 4 bases and J by 0 bases, with 14 bases between them. The germline V gene encodes CDR1 SGHNT and CDR2 YYREEE (reference sequence). The CDR3 loop spans 15 amino acids. As DNA, the CDR3 is TGTGCCAGCAGCCCCGGGACTTTTAGCTCCTACGAGCAGTACTTC. It yields the protein CASSPGTFSSYEQYF.

The V and J genes are TRBV15 and TRBJ2-3, with D possibly being TRBD2 (5 bases). The CDR3 contains 16 residues. V lost 4 bases, J lost 0 bases, and 14 bases lay in between. Germline-derived CDR1 and CDR2 are LNHNV and YYDKDF (reference sequence). The CDR3 protein is CATSNPGFTSTDTQYF. The CDR3 region has the DNA TGTGCCACCAGCAACCCGGGGTTTACTAGCACAGATACGCAGTATTTT.

This clonotype was detected ten times or more. The chain combines TRBV4-3 with TRBJ2-2; 8 bases are shared with TRBD1. The CDR3 covers 17 residues. The V gene end was trimmed by 2 bases and the J gene end by 0 bases; junction bases not matched to a gene: 5. Germline CDR1 reads LGHNA; CDR2 reads YSLEER. In DNA form, the CDR3 reads TGCGCCAGCAGCCAATATTTACAGGGGGCGAACACCGGGGAGCTGTTTTTT. Protein: CASSQYLQGANTGELFF.

This sequence joins TRBV11-2 and TRBJ2-7; perhaps TRBD2 as D (6 bases). Trimming stripped 4 bases from V and 0 bases from J, with 19 bases between. The CDR3 runs 17 residues. CDR1 is SGHAT and CDR2 is FQNNGV in the germline V gene. CDR3 region: CASSSFWSDYPSYEQYF. The DNA for the CDR3 is TGTGCCAGCAGCTCGTTCTGGTCGGACTACCCCTCCTACGAGCAGTACTTC.

This clonotype was observed once. The chain recombines TRBV11-2 with TRBJ2-5; 12 positions agree with TRBD2. The CDR3 totals 20 residues. Germline V gives CDR1 SGHAT, CDR2 FQNNGV. The V and J ends lost 4 bases and 4 bases, in that order; junction bases with no gene match: 19. Here the CDR3 reads CASSSAGASGRAGLRETQYF. Written as DNA, the CDR3 is TGTGCCAGCAGCTCGGCTGGGGCTAGCGGGAGGGCCGGGTTGAGAGAGACCCAGTACTTC. The full variable domain, its missing parts supplied by reference TRBV11-2 and TRBJ2-5, is EAGVAQSPRYKIIEKRQSVAFWCNPISGHATLYWYQQILGQGPKLLIQFQNNGVVDDSQLPKDRFSAERLKGVDSTLKIQPAKLEDSAVYLCASSSAGASGRAGLRETQYFGPGTRLLVL.

This clonotype has only a few counts. The chain combines TRBV6-1 with TRBJ1-1; D unresolved. Trimming cost V 4 bases and J 1 base, with 13 bases left between them. The CDR3 consists of 15 residues. Germline V CDR1 and CDR2: MNHNS, SASEGT. CDR3 in amino acids: CASSGADGTNTEAFF. The DNA for the CDR3 is TGTGCCAGCAGTGGGGCCGACGGAACGAACACTGAAGCTTTCTTT.

This clonotype was counted at least ten times. The genes are TRBV12-3 or TRBV12-4 and TRBJ2-2; 9 bases match TRBD1. Trimming cost V 5 bases and J 4 bases; bases outside gene matches: 8. The CDR3 is made up of 16 amino acids. This CDR3 reads CASSPRTGDITGELFF. CDR3 nucleotide sequence: TGTGCCAGCAGTCCCCGGACAGGGGACATCACCGGGGAGCTGTTTTTT.

This clonotype was seen only a few times. The chain has TRBV7-9 and TRBJ2-3; 7 nucleotides match TRBD2. CDR1 and CDR2 (germline): SEHNR, FQNEAQ (reference sequence). Trimming at V came to 6 bases and at J to 1 base, leaving 4 bases not matched to a gene. This CDR3 has 14 amino acids. CDR3 DNA: TGTGCCAGCAGATTGAGCGGGGGCACAGATACGCAGTATTTT. It translates to CASRLSGGTDTQYF.

This clonotype was picked up a small number of times. The chain employs TRBV27 and TRBJ1-3, with unresolved D. Between the trimmed V and J ends, which lost 5 bases and 0 bases, there was a span of 8 bases. The CDR3 runs 14 residues. Germline loops: CDR1 MNHEY, CDR2 SMNVEV (reference sequence). The CDR3 nucleotides are TGTGCCAGCAGTCCTCGAGGCTCTGGAAACACCATATATTTT. Translated: CASSPRGSGNTIYF.